These T cell receptor beta chains were read from a single sample in a study of T cell responses to AZD1222 COVID-19 vaccine. This table comes from immunoSEQ multiplex PCR, and its TCRdb copy is limited to in-frame clones, with some not included. The data show approximately 94,000 clones, approximately 87% seen once. Here the sequenced sample was peripheral blood, taken on day 0 of AZD1222 vaccination. The source is an adult in good health. Both conserved end residues are part of each CDR3. The order of the fields is CDR3 length, V gene, J gene, D gene, clone size, CDR3 DNA, CDR3 protein. The D gene is left open where the match is weak. A row's size may be missing; if present it is once, few, many or a size class.

cdr3_length: 13
v_call: TRBV12-3/TRBV12-4
j_call: TRBJ2-4
d_call: TRBD1
clone_size: -
cdr3_nt: TGTGCCAGCATTGGGACAGAAGAAAACATTCAGTACTTC
cdr3_aa: CASIGTEENIQYF

cdr3_length: 13
v_call: TRBV7-2
j_call: TRBJ1-2
d_call: -
clone_size: once
cdr3_nt: TGTGCCAGCAGCTTGGCGTCGAACTATGGCTACACCTTC
cdr3_aa: CASSLASNYGYTF

cdr3_length: 13
v_call: TRBV9
j_call: TRBJ2-2
d_call: -
clone_size: -
cdr3_nt: TGTGCCAGCAGCGAAGGGCCTACCGGGGAGCTGTTTTTT
cdr3_aa: CASSEGPTGELFF

cdr3_length: 15
v_call: TRBV7-7
j_call: TRBJ2-7
d_call: -
clone_size: once
cdr3_nt: TGTGCCAGCAGCCCCTCTGGGGTGGGAGGATACGAGCAGTACTTC
cdr3_aa: CASSPSGVGGYEQYF

cdr3_length: 14
v_call: TRBV19
j_call: TRBJ1-3
d_call: -
clone_size: -
cdr3_nt: TGTGCCAGCTCCACCCCCGGGGCTGGAAACACCATATATTTT
cdr3_aa: CASSTPGAGNTIYF

cdr3_length: 14
v_call: TRBV24-1
j_call: TRBJ2-6
d_call: -
clone_size: -
cdr3_nt: TGTGCCACGGGGACGGATTCTGGGGCCAACGTCCTGACTTTC
cdr3_aa: CATGTDSGANVLTF

cdr3_length: 14
v_call: TRBV4-1
j_call: TRBJ2-7
d_call: -
clone_size: once
cdr3_nt: TGCGCCAGCAGCTCCCGGGACCTCTCCTACGAGCAGTACTTC
cdr3_aa: CASSSRDLSYEQYF

cdr3_length: 15
v_call: TRBV11-1
j_call: TRBJ1-6
d_call: -
clone_size: -
cdr3_nt: TGTGCCAGCAGCAGCCGGGGGGCCTATAATTCACCCCTCCACTTT
cdr3_aa: CASSSRGAYNSPLHF

cdr3_length: 17
v_call: TRBV7-6
j_call: TRBJ1-4
d_call: -
clone_size: -
cdr3_nt: TGTGCCAGCAGCTTGGGTTGGGGAGAAGGAACTAATGAAAAACTGTTTTTT
cdr3_aa: CASSLGWGEGTNEKLFF

cdr3_length: 13
v_call: TRBV15
j_call: TRBJ1-5
d_call: -
clone_size: -
cdr3_nt: TGTGCCACCCCCAACAGGGCCGATCAGCCCCAGCATTTT
cdr3_aa: CATPNRADQPQHF

cdr3_length: 14
v_call: TRBV19
j_call: TRBJ1-2
d_call: -
clone_size: -
cdr3_nt: TGTGCCAGTAGTATCTCACAGGCCAACTATGGCTACACCTTC
cdr3_aa: CASSISQANYGYTF

cdr3_length: 13
v_call: TRBV7-9
j_call: TRBJ1-3
d_call: -
clone_size: -
cdr3_nt: TGTGCCAGCAGCCCCTCGGGGGGAAACACCATATATTTT
cdr3_aa: CASSPSGGNTIYF

cdr3_length: 12
v_call: TRBV27
j_call: TRBJ1-5
d_call: -
clone_size: -
cdr3_nt: TGTGCCAGCAGACGGAACAATCAGCCCCAGCATTTT
cdr3_aa: CASRRNNQPQHF

cdr3_length: 16
v_call: TRBV5-1
j_call: TRBJ2-3
d_call: TRBD1
clone_size: few
cdr3_nt: TGCGCCAGCAGCAATACCGGGACAGGGGGCACAGATACGCAGTATTTT
cdr3_aa: CASSNTGTGGTDTQYF

cdr3_length: 15
v_call: TRBV7-9
j_call: TRBJ1-1
d_call: TRBD1
clone_size: -
cdr3_nt: TGTGCCAGCAGCTTAGTAGAGGGGGCGAGAACTGAAGCTTTCTTT
cdr3_aa: CASSLVEGARTEAFF

cdr3_length: 15
v_call: TRBV11-3
j_call: TRBJ2-1
d_call: -
clone_size: few
cdr3_nt: TGTGCCAGCAGTCAACTCGACCCGCTACACAATGAGCAGTTCTTC
cdr3_aa: CASSQLDPLHNEQFF

cdr3_length: 14
v_call: TRBV30
j_call: TRBJ1-5
d_call: -
clone_size: -
cdr3_nt: TGTGCCTGGAGTGTACGGGACAAGAATCAGCCCCAGCATTTT
cdr3_aa: CAWSVRDKNQPQHF

cdr3_length: 13
v_call: TRBV6-4
j_call: TRBJ2-1
d_call: -
clone_size: -
cdr3_nt: TGTGCCAGCGGCGAACCGGGGGCGAATGAGCAGTTCTTC
cdr3_aa: CASGEPGANEQFF

cdr3_length: 14
v_call: TRBV3-1/TRBV3-2
j_call: TRBJ1-3
d_call: -
clone_size: -
cdr3_nt: TGTGCCAGCAGCCAAGTGGAAGGAGGAAGCACCATATATTTT
cdr3_aa: CASSQVEGGSTIYF

cdr3_length: 13
v_call: TRBV6-5
j_call: TRBJ1-2
d_call: -
clone_size: -
cdr3_nt: TGTGCCAGCAGTACGGCCTCTTCAGGTGCTTACACCTTC
cdr3_aa: CASSTASSGAYTF

cdr3_length: 14
v_call: TRBV18
j_call: TRBJ1-1
d_call: -
clone_size: -
cdr3_nt: TGTGCCAGCTCACCAGCAGTCCCGAACACTGAAGCTTTCTTT
cdr3_aa: CASSPAVPNTEAFF

cdr3_length: 14
v_call: TRBV6-5
j_call: TRBJ2-7
d_call: -
clone_size: -
cdr3_nt: TGTGCCAGCAGTTACGGGGCCGGGGACTACGAGCAGTACTTC
cdr3_aa: CASSYGAGDYEQYF

cdr3_length: 15
v_call: TRBV5-1
j_call: TRBJ1-2
d_call: -
clone_size: -
cdr3_nt: TGCGCCAGCAGCGAAAAAACGGACGGGAACTATGGCTACACCTTC
cdr3_aa: CASSEKTDGNYGYTF

cdr3_length: 16
v_call: TRBV7-6
j_call: TRBJ1-2
d_call: -
clone_size: once
cdr3_nt: TGTGCCAGCAGACCCGCGTACTGGGACTCTAACTATGGCTACACCTTC
cdr3_aa: CASRPAYWDSNYGYTF

cdr3_length: 11
v_call: TRBV4-1
j_call: TRBJ2-1
d_call: -
clone_size: once
cdr3_nt: TGCGCCAGCAGCCATTACAATGAGCAGTTCTTC
cdr3_aa: CASSHYNEQFF

cdr3_length: 16
v_call: TRBV5-1
j_call: TRBJ1-3
d_call: -
clone_size: -
cdr3_nt: TGCGCCAGCGCCCTGGAAGGGGGACCTTCTGGAAACACCATATATTTT
cdr3_aa: CASALEGGPSGNTIYF

cdr3_length: 15
v_call: TRBV5-5
j_call: TRBJ1-1
d_call: TRBD1
clone_size: -
cdr3_nt: TGTGCCAGCAGCTTGGACGGACAGGGTCGACCTGAAGCTTTCTTT
cdr3_aa: CASSLDGQGRPEAFF

cdr3_length: 14
v_call: TRBV28
j_call: TRBJ1-2
d_call: -
clone_size: -
cdr3_nt: TGTGCCAGCAGTTTATTATCCAGGGGCTATGGCTACACCTTC
cdr3_aa: CASSLLSRGYGYTF

cdr3_length: 13
v_call: TRBV12-3/TRBV12-4
j_call: TRBJ1-6
d_call: TRBD1
clone_size: -
cdr3_nt: TGTGCCAGCAGTCGACAGGGAAACTCACCCCTCCACTTT
cdr3_aa: CASSRQGNSPLHF

cdr3_length: 16
v_call: TRBV5-1
j_call: TRBJ2-2
d_call: TRBD1
clone_size: -
cdr3_nt: TGCGCCAGCAGCTTGCGTGGGGGACAGATCACCGGGGAGCTGTTTTTT
cdr3_aa: CASSLRGGQITGELFF

cdr3_length: 15
v_call: TRBV6-5
j_call: TRBJ2-7
d_call: -
clone_size: -
cdr3_nt: TGTGCCAGCAGACGCGACAGGACCATACGCTACGAGCAGTACTTC
cdr3_aa: CASRRDRTIRYEQYF

cdr3_length: 13
v_call: TRBV27
j_call: TRBJ2-3
d_call: -
clone_size: -
cdr3_nt: TGTGCCAGCCGTCGGGGCAGCACAGATACGCAGTATTTT
cdr3_aa: CASRRGSTDTQYF

cdr3_length: 14
v_call: TRBV11-1
j_call: TRBJ1-3
d_call: -
clone_size: -
cdr3_nt: TGTGCCAGCGGACCGACACTGTCTGGAAACACCATATATTTT
cdr3_aa: CASGPTLSGNTIYF

cdr3_length: 14
v_call: TRBV2
j_call: TRBJ2-3
d_call: -
clone_size: -
cdr3_nt: TGTGCCAGCAGCCCCCAGTCATCCACAGATACGCAGTATTTT
cdr3_aa: CASSPQSSTDTQYF

cdr3_length: 13
v_call: TRBV3-1/TRBV3-2
j_call: TRBJ1-2
d_call: -
clone_size: -
cdr3_nt: TGTGCCAGCAGCCAAGGACTCAACTATGGCTACACCTTC
cdr3_aa: CASSQGLNYGYTF

cdr3_length: 14
v_call: TRBV7-9
j_call: TRBJ1-1
d_call: -
clone_size: -
cdr3_nt: TGTGCCAGCATCCTACTTGGGGGGGACACTGAAGCTTTCTTT
cdr3_aa: CASILLGGDTEAFF

cdr3_length: 15
v_call: TRBV6-2/TRBV6-3
j_call: TRBJ1-1
d_call: TRBD1
clone_size: once
cdr3_nt: TGTGCCAGCAGTCCAAGGGACAGGGTAAGGACTGAAGCTTTCTTT
cdr3_aa: CASSPRDRVRTEAFF